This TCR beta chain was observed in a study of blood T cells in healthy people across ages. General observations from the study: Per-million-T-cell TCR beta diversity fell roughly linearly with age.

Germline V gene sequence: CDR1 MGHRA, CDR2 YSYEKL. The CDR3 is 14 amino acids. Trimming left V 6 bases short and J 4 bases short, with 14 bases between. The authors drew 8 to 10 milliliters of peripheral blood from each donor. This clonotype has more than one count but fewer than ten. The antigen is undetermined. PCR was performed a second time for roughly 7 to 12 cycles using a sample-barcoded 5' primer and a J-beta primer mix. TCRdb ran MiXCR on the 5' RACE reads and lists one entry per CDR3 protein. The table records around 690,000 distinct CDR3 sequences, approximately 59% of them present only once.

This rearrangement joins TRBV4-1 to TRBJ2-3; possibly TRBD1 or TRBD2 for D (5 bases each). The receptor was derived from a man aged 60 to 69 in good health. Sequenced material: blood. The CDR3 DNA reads TGCGCCAGCAGACCGGGACCGACATCAGATACGCAGTATTTT. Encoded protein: CASRPGPTSDTQYF.